This T cell receptor (beta chain) was documented in a study of cytomegalovirus exposure and HLA in healthy donors. Overall study context: Out of about 179 million T cells, an earlier analysis found over 90 million unique TCR beta sequences in total. Study-wide findings and caveats: There were 150 to 200 TCR beta chains listed as cytomegalovirus-associated. Further analysis was carried out later, and it showed several of the most significant clusters appearing linked to common viral pathogens.

Points on this clone: No antigen is known for it.

With 60 Vbeta and 13 Jbeta primers, the PCR was carried out. Using immunoSEQ multiplex PCR, the repertoire was profiled, and TCRdb retains in-frame clones only, with some absent. Among more than 150,000 clones listed, over 80% were seen once. This CDR3 region has 20 residues. Germline trimming cut 4 bases from V and 0 bases from J; bases unmatched to any gene: 16. Germline lookup yields CDR1 SGHRS and CDR2 YFSETQ. V and J are TRBV5-1 and TRBJ1-4, with 9 bases aligning to TRBD1. The clonotype originates from a girl under 18 in good health and CMV-seropositive. What was sequenced was PBMCs. The CDR3 DNA reads TGCGCCAGCAGCCCCGACAGGGGGACGAAGGGGCTTGCAACTAATGAAAAACTGTTTTTT. It codes for CASSPDRGTKGLATNEKLFF.